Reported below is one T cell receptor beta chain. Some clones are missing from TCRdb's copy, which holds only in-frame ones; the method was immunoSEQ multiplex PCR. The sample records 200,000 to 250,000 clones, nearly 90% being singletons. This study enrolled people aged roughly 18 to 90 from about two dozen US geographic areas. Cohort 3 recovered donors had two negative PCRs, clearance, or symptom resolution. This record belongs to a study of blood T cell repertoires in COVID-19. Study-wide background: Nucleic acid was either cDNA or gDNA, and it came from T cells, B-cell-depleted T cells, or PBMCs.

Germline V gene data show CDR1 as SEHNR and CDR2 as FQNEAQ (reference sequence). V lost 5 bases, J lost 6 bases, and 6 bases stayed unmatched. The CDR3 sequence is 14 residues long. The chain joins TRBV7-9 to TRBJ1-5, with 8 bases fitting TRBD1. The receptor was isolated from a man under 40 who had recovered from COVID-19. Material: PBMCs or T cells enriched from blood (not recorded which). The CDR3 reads CASSPDRVSQPQHF. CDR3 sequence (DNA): TGTGCCAGCAGCCCGGACAGGGTCAGTCAGCCCCAGCATTTT.